This TCR beta chain derives from a study of T cells after yellow fever vaccination. This clonotype was detected ten times or more. As yet, its antigen is unknown. Findings and limits, study-wide: The study found a weaker secondary response that peaked faster, day 5 versus 15. Post-booster reappearance was seen for most primary-vaccination clones (just under 97% CD4, 80% to 90% CD8). There was a small share of clonotypes that showed up in both the CD4 and CD8 compartments.

In TCRdb, the 5' RACE reads were re-called with MiXCR into one record per CDR3 protein. This repertoire shows 200,000 to 300,000 distinct CDR3 sequences, 6.7% found once; its top ten account for around 1%. This CDR3 region has 11 residues. Trimming shortened V by 4 bases and J by 10 bases, and 9 bases separated the two germline ends. Germline V gene data show CDR1 as SGHNT and CDR2 as YYREEE (reference sequence). Specimen: CD4+ T cells sorted from PBMCs, collected on the day of the yellow fever booster vaccination. The sequence was collected from a young man who received the YFV17D yellow fever vaccine. The chain has TRBV5-4 and TRBJ2-1; D is undetermined. The CDR3 region is CASSLLGEQFF. The CDR3 DNA sequence: TGTGCCAGCAGCCTCCTGGGGGAGCAGTTCTTC.